The TCR beta chain described here comes from a study of blood T cell repertoires in COVID-19. Study details: Sample material is recorded as cDNA or gDNA derived from T cells, B-cell-depleted T cells, or PBMCs.

In the study's own analysis: The assay estimated nucleated cells by amplifying reference gene primers. The data were produced by immunoSEQ multiplex PCR, yet TCRdb's version contains in-frame clones alone and is incomplete. That table supplies the V and J calls and clone size; D and trimming were determined from the DNA. Of around 200,000 clones in the sample, around 80% are singletons; the top ten hold roughly 6%. Looked up from germline, CDR1 is SNHLY and CDR2 is FYNNEI. This CDR3 spans 15 amino acids. Trimming at V came to 2 bases and at J to 6 bases, leaving 6 bases not matched to a gene. Sequences were obtained from peripheral blood. This TCR derives from a woman in her seventies with acute or convalescent COVID-19. The rearrangement uses TRBV2 and TRBJ1-5; 8 bases line up with TRBD1. The CDR3 loop reads CASSERTGRSQPQHF. The CDR3 DNA is TGTGCCAGCAGTGAACGGACAGGGAGGAGTCAGCCCCAGCATTTT.